The clone carrying this TCR beta chain was detected only a few times. This sample stems from a study of cytomegalovirus exposure and HLA in healthy donors. Germline V gives CDR1 SGHVS, CDR2 FQNEAQ. The CDR3 has 13 amino acids. Trimming took off 2 bases at V and 4 bases at J, with 9 bases between the two ends. This PCR relied on a set of 60 Vbeta primers and 13 Jbeta primers. Sequencing used immunoSEQ multiplex PCR; TCRdb keeps in-frame clones, though not all of them. The sample contains about 160,000 clones, 63% of which appear only once. V and J are TRBV7-8 and TRBJ2-7; no reliable D call. The receptor was derived from a woman aged 60-75 years in good health and CMV-seropositive. The source material was PBMCs. The CDR3 sequence: CASSLRVSYEQYF. The DNA for the CDR3 is TGTGCCAGCAGCTTAAGAGTATCGTACGAGCAGTACTTC.